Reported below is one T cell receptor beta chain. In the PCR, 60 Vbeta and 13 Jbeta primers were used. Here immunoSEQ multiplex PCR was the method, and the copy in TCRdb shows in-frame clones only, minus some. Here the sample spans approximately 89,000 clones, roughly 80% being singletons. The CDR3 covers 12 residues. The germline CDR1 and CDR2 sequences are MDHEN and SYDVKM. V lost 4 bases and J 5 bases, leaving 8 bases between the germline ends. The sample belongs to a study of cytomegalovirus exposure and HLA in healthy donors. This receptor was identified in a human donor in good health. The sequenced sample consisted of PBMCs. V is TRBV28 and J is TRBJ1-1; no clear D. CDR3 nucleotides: TGTGCCAGCAGTTACGCGCGGACTGAAGCTTTCTTT. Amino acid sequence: CASSYARTEAFF.